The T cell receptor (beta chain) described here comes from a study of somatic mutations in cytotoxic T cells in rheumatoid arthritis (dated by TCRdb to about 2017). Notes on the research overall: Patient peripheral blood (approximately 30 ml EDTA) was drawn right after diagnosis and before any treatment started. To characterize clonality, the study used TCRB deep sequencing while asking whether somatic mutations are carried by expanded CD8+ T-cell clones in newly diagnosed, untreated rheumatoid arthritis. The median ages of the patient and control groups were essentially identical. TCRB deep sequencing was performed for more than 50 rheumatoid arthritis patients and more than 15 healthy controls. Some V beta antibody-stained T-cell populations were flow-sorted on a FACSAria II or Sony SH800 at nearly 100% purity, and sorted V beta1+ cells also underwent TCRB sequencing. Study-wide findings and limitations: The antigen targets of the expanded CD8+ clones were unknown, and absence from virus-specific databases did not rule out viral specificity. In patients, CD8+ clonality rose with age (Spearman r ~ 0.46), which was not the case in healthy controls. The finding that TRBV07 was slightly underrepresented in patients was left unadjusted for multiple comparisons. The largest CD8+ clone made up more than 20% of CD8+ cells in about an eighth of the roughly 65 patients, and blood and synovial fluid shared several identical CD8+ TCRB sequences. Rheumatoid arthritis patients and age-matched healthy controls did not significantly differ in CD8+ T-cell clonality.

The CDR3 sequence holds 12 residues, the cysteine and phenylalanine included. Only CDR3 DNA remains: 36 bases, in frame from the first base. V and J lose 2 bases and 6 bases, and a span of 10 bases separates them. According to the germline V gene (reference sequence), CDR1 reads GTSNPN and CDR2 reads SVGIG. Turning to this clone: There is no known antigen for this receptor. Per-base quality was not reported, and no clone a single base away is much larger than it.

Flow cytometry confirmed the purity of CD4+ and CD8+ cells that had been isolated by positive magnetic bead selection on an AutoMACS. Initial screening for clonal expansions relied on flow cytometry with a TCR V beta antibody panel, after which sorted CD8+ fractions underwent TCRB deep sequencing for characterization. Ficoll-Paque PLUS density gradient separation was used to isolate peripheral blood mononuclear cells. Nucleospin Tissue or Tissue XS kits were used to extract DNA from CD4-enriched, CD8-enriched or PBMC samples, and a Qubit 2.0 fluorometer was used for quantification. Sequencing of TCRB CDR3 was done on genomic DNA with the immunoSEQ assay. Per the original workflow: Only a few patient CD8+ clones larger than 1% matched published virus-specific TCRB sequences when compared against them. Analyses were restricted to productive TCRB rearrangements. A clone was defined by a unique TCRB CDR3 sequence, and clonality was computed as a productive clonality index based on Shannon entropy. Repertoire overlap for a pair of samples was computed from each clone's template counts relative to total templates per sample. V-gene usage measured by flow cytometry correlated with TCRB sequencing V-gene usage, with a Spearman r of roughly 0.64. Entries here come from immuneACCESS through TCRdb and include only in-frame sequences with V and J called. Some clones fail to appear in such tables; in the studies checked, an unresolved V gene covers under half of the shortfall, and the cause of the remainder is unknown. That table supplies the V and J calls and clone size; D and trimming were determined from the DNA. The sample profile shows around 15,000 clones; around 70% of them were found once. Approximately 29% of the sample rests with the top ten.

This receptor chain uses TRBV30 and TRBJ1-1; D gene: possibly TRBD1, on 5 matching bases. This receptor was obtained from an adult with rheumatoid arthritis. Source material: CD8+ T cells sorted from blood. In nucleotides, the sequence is TGTGCCTGGAGTCCCGCGACAGCTGAAGCTTTCTTT. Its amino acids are CAWSPATAEAFF.